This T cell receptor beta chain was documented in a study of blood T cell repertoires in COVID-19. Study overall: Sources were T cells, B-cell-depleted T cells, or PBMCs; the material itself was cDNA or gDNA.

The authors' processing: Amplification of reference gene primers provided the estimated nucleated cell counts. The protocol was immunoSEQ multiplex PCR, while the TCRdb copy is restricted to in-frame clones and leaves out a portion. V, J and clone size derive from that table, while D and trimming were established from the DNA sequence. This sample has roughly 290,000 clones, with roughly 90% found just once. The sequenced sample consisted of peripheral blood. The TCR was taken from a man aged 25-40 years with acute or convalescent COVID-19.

The CDR3 protein is CATRGGLFTGELFF. CDR3 sequence (DNA): TGTGCCACGAGAGGAGGGTTATTCACCGGGGAGCTGTTTTTT. The rearrangement joins TRBV6-6 to TRBJ2-2, with D possibly TRBD2 on 6 matching bases. The length of the CDR3 is 14 residues. The V gene lost 10 bases and the J gene lost 4 bases, with 16 bases spanning the gap. The germline V gene has CDR1 MNHNY and CDR2 SVGAGI (reference sequence).